This T cell receptor (beta chain) came from a study of blood T cells in healthy people across ages. General study findings and limits: TCR beta diversity tracked closely with naive T cell percentage.

Germline values: CDR1 MNHEY, CDR2 SVGAGI. CDR3 length: 11 amino acids. V lost 0 bases and J 8 bases, leaving 5 bases between the germline ends. This clonotype has a handful of counts. Its antigen remains unknown. Next came a second PCR, run for about 6 to 12 cycles, which used a sample-barcoded 5' primer along with a J-beta primer mix. One entry per CDR3 protein results from TCRdb running MiXCR on the 5' RACE reads. The sample contains 1.5 million to 2 million distinct CDR3 sequences, about 28% of which appear only once. Isolated per sample were at least 6 million PBMCs. The receptor comes from a woman aged 25 to 45 in good health. This chain connects TRBV6-5 to TRBJ2-7; no reliable D call. Material: blood. The CDR3 sequence: CASSYSAKQYF. CDR3 nucleotide sequence: TGTGCCAGCAGTTACTCCGCGAAGCAGTACTTC.